Described below is a single T cell receptor (beta chain) sequence and its context. Ten or more counts support this clonotype. The antigen it binds to is not known. One base away there is no much larger clone; base qualities are not given. Counted from cysteine to phenylalanine, this CDR3 has 11 amino acids. The kept DNA is CDR3 alone, 33 bases in frame from the first base. V is pruned by 8 bases and J by 6 bases, leaving 4 bases of the junction without a gene match. CDR1 WSHSY and CDR2 SAAADI were looked up in the germline V gene. The sample originates from a study of T-cell reconstitution after alpha-beta-depleted transplantation in children (dated by TCRdb to 2016 to 2017). Context from the whole study: Using TCR repertoire profiling, the study quantitatively followed how T-cell immune reconstitution unfolded in children after TCRalphabeta/CD19-depleted allogeneic hematopoietic cell transplantation.

Libraries were constructed by PCR. Sequencer: Illumina HiSeq 2500. Molecular barcoding was employed in the preparation of TCR libraries, with unique molecular identifiers being used to normalize TCRbeta repertoire quantification. Using fastp at Q25 and MiXCR, TCRdb reprocessed the public reads and kept productive beta chains. Identical CDR3 proteins give one entry, which carries the most common genes and DNA. This sample lists approximately 200,000 distinct CDR3 sequences; roughly 14% were detected once. The ten largest clones take up over 10% of the sample. The sequence was collected from a human donor who donated a stem cell graft to a child with acute lymphoblastic leukemia. The input for sequencing was PBMCs from the stem cell graft donor, taken from the stem cell graft. The chain employs TRBV10-2 and TRBJ2-7; a stretch of 7 junction bases matches TRBD1. The CDR3 reads CASATGREQYF. The DNA is as follows: TGCGCCAGCGCGACAGGGCGCGAGCAGTACTTC.